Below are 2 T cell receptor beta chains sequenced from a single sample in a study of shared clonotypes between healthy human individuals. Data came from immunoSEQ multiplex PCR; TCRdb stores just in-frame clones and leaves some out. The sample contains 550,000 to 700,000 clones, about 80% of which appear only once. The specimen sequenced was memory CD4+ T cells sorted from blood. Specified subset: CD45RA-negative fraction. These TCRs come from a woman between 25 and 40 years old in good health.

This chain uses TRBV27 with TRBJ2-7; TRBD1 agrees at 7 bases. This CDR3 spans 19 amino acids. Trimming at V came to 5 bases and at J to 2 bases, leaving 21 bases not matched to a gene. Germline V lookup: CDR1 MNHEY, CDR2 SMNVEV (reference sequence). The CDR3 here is CASSPEHISGTATTYEQYF. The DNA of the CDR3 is TGTGCCAGCAGTCCCGAACATATCTCCGGGACAGCGACCACCTACGAGCAGTACTTC.

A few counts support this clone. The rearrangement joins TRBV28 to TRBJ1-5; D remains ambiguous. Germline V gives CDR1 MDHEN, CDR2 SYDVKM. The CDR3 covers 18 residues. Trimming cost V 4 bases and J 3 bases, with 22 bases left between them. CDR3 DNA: TGTGCCAGCAGTTCGCCTTCTTCCGGGTCATTTCTCAATCAGCCCCAGCATTTT. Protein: CASSSPSSGSFLNQPQHF.